Below are 28 T cell receptor beta chains sequenced from a single sample in a study of blood T cell repertoires in COVID-19. Sequencing used immunoSEQ multiplex PCR; TCRdb keeps in-frame clones, though not all of them. Here the sample spans 95,000 to 150,000 clones, about four fifths being singletons. The sample consisted of PBMCs or T cells enriched from blood (not recorded which). Receptor source: a woman in her 30s who had recovered from COVID-19.

The gene calls are TRBV3-1 (or the pseudogene TRBV3-2) and TRBJ1-2; 7 nucleotides line up with TRBD1. From germline, CDR1 is LGHDT and CDR2 YNNKEL (reference sequence). V lost 4 bases and J lost 4; bases outside the gene matches: 6. The CDR3 runs to 14 residues. The CDR3 bases are TGTGCCAGCAGCCCGGAGGGGGCGGGCTATGGCTACACCTTC. Its protein is CASSPEGAGYGYTF.

This clone was seen only once. The gene calls are TRBV5-1 and TRBJ1-1; a possible D gene is TRBD1 (5 bases). CDR1 and CDR2 from the germline V gene are SGHRS and YFSETQ. CDR3 size: 15 residues. Trimming left V 7 bases short and J 1 base short, with 17 bases between. CDR3 DNA sequence: TGCGCCAGCTTCGAATCACAGGCGACGAACACTGAAGCTTTCTTT. Protein sequence: CASFESQATNTEAFF.

This clone was observed a single time. The chain recombines TRBV9 with TRBJ2-1; D is unclear. This CDR3 has 16 residues. The germline CDR1 and CDR2 sequences are SGDLS and YYNGEE. With 0 bases removed from V and 0 bases from J, the gap between germline ends came to 10 bases. CDR3 bases: TGTGCCAGCAGCGTAGGGGCCGCCGGCTCCTACAATGAGCAGTTCTTC. Its translation: CASSVGAAGSYNEQFF.

V usage is TRBV12-5 and J usage is TRBJ2-2; TRBD2 agrees at 8 bases. V lost 2 bases, J lost 1 base, and 3 bases stayed unmatched. Germline V gene lookup returns CDR1 LGHNT and CDR2 FRNRAP. The CDR3 runs 16 residues. In nucleotides, the CDR3 is TGTGCTAGTGGTTTGATAAGCGGGGGGAACACCGGGGAGCTGTTTTTT. It yields the protein CASGLISGGNTGELFF. The full variable domain, completed using reference TRBV12-5 and TRBJ2-2, is DARVTQTPRHKVTEMGQEVTMRCQPILGHNTVFWYRQTMMQGLELLAYFRNRAPLDDSGMPKDRFSAEMPDATLATLKIQPSEPRDSAVYFCASGLISGGNTGELFFGEGSRLTVL.

The chain couples TRBV19 to TRBJ1-3; unclear D gene. The CDR3 covers 13 residues. V was cut by 2 bases and J by 8 bases, with 10 bases left in between. Germline CDR1 LNHDA, CDR2 SQIVND (reference sequence). For the CDR3, the DNA is TGTGCCAGTAGTATACCGGACGGGGACACCATATATTTT. This sequence encodes CASSIPDGDTIYF.

In this sample, this clone turned up many times. The chain joins TRBV4-2 to TRBJ1-2; the match to TRBD1 covers 8 bases. CDR3 length equals 13 residues. V shed 4 bases, J shed 5 bases, and the junction held 3 bases outside the gene matches. The germline V gene has CDR1 LGHNA and CDR2 YNFKEQ. CDR3 DNA sequence: TGTGCCAGCAGCCTCAACAGGGGGTATGGCTACACCTTC. Translated, it gives CASSLNRGYGYTF.

The V gene is TRBV7-2, the J gene TRBJ2-1; 7 bases align to TRBD2. The CDR3 covers 18 residues. CDR1 SGHTA and CDR2 FQGNSA come from the germline V gene. V gave up 6 bases and J gave up 4 bases; unmatched junction bases: 18. The CDR3 reads CASSPHSPSSGKYNEQFF. The CDR3 DNA is TGTGCCAGCAGTCCTCACTCCCCCTCGAGCGGGAAGTACAATGAGCAGTTCTTC.

This clone was seen a single time. The CDR3, as DNA: TGTGCCAGCAGCCGCTGGACAGGGGGGGACACTGAAGCTTTCTTT. It encodes CASSRWTGGDTEAFF. V is TRBV14 and J is TRBJ1-1, with TRBD1 matching 10 bases. CDR1 and CDR2 (germline): SGHDN, FVKESK. The CDR3 loop spans 15 amino acids. J gave up 3 bases and V 4 bases, and 5 bases lay outside the gene matches.

CDR3 in amino acids: CASTLNRELNDEQYF. CDR3 bases: TGTGCCAGCACCTTAAACAGGGAGTTGAATGACGAGCAGTACTTC. This chain uses TRBV28 with TRBJ2-7, with D maybe TRBD1 (6 bases). The CDR3 has 15 amino acids. V lost 7 bases, J lost 5 bases, and 21 bases lay in between. CDR1 MDHEN and CDR2 SYDVKM come from the germline V gene.

The J gene is TRBJ2-1, the V gene TRBV7-2; no clear D. V shed 1 base and J shed 0 bases, with 10 bases lying between them. This CDR3 has 16 amino acids. CDR1 SGHTA and CDR2 FQGNSA come from the germline V gene. The CDR3 DNA reads as TGTGCCAGCAGCTTAGTCTCATCGGTCTCCTACAATGAGCAGTTCTTC. It specifies CASSLVSSVSYNEQFF.

V usage is TRBV5-6 and J usage is TRBJ1-1, with unresolved D. The germline CDR1 and CDR2 sequences are SGHDT and YYEEEE. Deletions cut 4 bases from V and 0 bases from J, with 10 bases between. The CDR3 has 14 amino acids. The CDR3 protein is CASSPDSMNTEAFF. CDR3 coding DNA: TGTGCCAGCAGCCCGGACTCAATGAACACTGAAGCTTTCTTT.

This chain connects TRBV5-1 to TRBJ1-1; TRBD1 matches at 11 bases. Germline-derived CDR1 and CDR2 are SGHRS and YFSETQ. V was pared by 0 bases and J by 4 bases, with 5 bases of the junction left unmatched. The CDR3 totals 16 residues. Here the CDR3 DNA reads TGCGCCAGCAGCTTGGGGACAGGGGGCGGGTCCACTGAAGCTTTCTTT. It is translated as CASSLGTGGGSTEAFF.

V usage is TRBV14 and J usage is TRBJ2-3; 8 positions agree with TRBD2. The length of the CDR3 is 20 residues. Per germline, CDR1 SGHDN and CDR2 FVKESK. V lost 1 base and J lost 2; bases outside the gene matches: 17. CDR3 in amino acids: CASSQGPDGSGSRFTDTQYF. The CDR3 bases are TGTGCCAGCAGCCAAGGCCCCGACGGGAGCGGGAGCCGCTTCACAGATACGCAGTATTTT.

J is TRBJ2-7 and V is TRBV2, with 13 bases aligning to TRBD2. The CDR3 loop spans 17 amino acids. Germline lookup yields CDR1 SNHLY and CDR2 FYNNEI. V gave up 4 bases and J gave up 0 bases; unmatched junction bases: 6. This chain's CDR3 is CASSGTSGGLSSYEQYF. Here the CDR3 DNA reads TGTGCCAGCAGTGGGACTAGCGGGGGCCTGAGCTCCTACGAGCAGTACTTC. The whole variable domain, remainder taken from reference TRBV2 and TRBJ2-7, is EPEVTQTPSHQVTQMGQEVILRCVPISNHLYFYWYRQILGQKVEFLVSFYNNEISEKSEIFDDQFSVERPDGSNFTLKIRSTKLEDSAMYFCASSGTSGGLSSYEQYFGPGTRLTVT.

This clone has at least ten counts. Here the CDR3 DNA reads TGTGCCAGCAGCTCCCAGGGTGAGGCCGGGGAGCTGTTTTTT. It encodes CASSSQGEAGELFF. The chain links TRBV9 to TRBJ2-2, with D perhaps matching TRBD1 (5 bases). V lost 4 bases, J lost 6 bases, and 13 bases lay in between. The CDR3 is 14 amino acids. Per germline, CDR1 SGDLS and CDR2 YYNGEE.

The rearrangement joins TRBV21-1 to TRBJ2-5; TRBD1 is the table's D call, not checked against the DNA. TRBV21-1 is shown as a pseudogene. The CDR3 runs 15 residues. The CDR3 here is CASSKEAHPGETQYF. The DNA of the CDR3 is TGTGCCAGCAGCAAAGAGGCCCATCCAGGGGAGACCCAGTACTTC.

This sequence joins TRBV24-1 and TRBJ2-3, with TRBD2 matching over 11 bases. Germline V gene sequence: CDR1 KGHDR, CDR2 SFDVKD. The CDR3 spans 15 residues. Unmatched junction bases numbered 3, after V lost 3 bases and J lost 5 bases. The DNA for the CDR3 is TGTGCCACCAGTGATACTAGCGGGAGAAGAGATACGCAGTATTTT. Protein: CATSDTSGRRDTQYF.

The chain uses TRBV27 and TRBJ1-5, with D hard to call. The V and J ends lost 3 bases and 3 bases respectively, with 9 bases between them. CDR3 length equals 14 residues. Germline V gene sequence: CDR1 MNHEY, CDR2 SMNVEV (reference sequence). CDR3 loop: CASSLAQSNQPQHF. The CDR3 bases are TGTGCCAGCAGTTTGGCACAGTCCAATCAGCCCCAGCATTTT.

The CDR3 sequence: CASIPQAGNSPLHF. In DNA form, the CDR3 reads TGTGCCAGCATCCCCCAGGCGGGCAATTCACCCCTCCACTTT. This chain connects TRBV7-2 to TRBJ1-6; D is uncertain. Germline loops: CDR1 SGHTA, CDR2 FQGNSA. Trimming removed 7 bases from V and 7 bases from J, with 14 bases in between. This CDR3 contains 14 residues.

The chain joins TRBV28 to TRBJ1-2; 9 nucleotides agree with TRBD1. With 11 bases clipped from V and 4 bases from J, the junction kept 8 bases outside the gene matches. This CDR3 is built from 13 residues. Germline CDR1 and CDR2: MDHEN and SYDVKM. The CDR3 DNA reads as TGTGCCGCACAGGGGGCGGGTAGCTATGGCTACACCTTC. Its translation is CAAQGAGSYGYTF.

The V gene is TRBV28, the J gene TRBJ2-7, with 10 nucleotides matching TRBD2. The CDR3 extends over 13 amino acids. Germline V gene sequence: CDR1 MDHEN, CDR2 SYDVKM. The junction had 6 bases not matched to a gene; V was cut back by 8 bases and J by 5 bases. The CDR3 DNA is TGTGCCAGCTCCCGGACTAGCGGCGACGAGCAGTACTTC. This codes for CASSRTSGDEQYF. Drawing the rest from reference TRBV28 and TRBJ2-7, the complete variable domain is DVKVTQSSRYLVKRTGEKVFLECVQDMDHENMFWYRQDPGLGLRLIYFSYDVKMKEKGDIPEGYSVSREKKERFSLILESASTNQTSMYLCASSRTSGDEQYFGPGTRLTVT.

This clone was observed once. This sequence joins TRBV10-3 and TRBJ1-1; maybe TRBD1 (5 bases). Per germline, CDR1 ENHRY and CDR2 SYGVKD. V was cut by 1 base and J by 0 bases, with 9 bases left in between. CDR3 length: 15 amino acids. CDR3 sequence reads: CAISEFAGMNTEAFF. In DNA form, the CDR3 reads TGTGCCATCAGTGAGTTTGCAGGGATGAACACTGAAGCTTTCTTT.

The rearrangement uses TRBV4-3 and TRBJ1-4; D call uncertain. Germline V lookup: CDR1 LGHNA, CDR2 YSLEER. V lost 1 base, J lost 1 base, and 7 bases lay in between. The CDR3 extends over 15 amino acids. The CDR3 region is CASSQVRGTNEKLFF. In nucleotides, the CDR3 is TGCGCCAGCAGCCAAGTTCGGGGAACTAATGAAAAACTGTTTTTT.

This clone has more than one count but fewer than ten. This chain joins TRBV5-1 and TRBJ2-1; no firm D call. Germline V CDR1 and CDR2: SGHRS, YFSETQ. The CDR3 runs to 15 residues. Trimming left V 0 bases short and J 1 base short, with 8 bases between. The CDR3 bases are TGCGCCAGCAGCTTGGCCTTTCAGTCCTACAATGAGCAGTTCTTC. It codes for CASSLAFQSYNEQFF.

V and J are TRBV19 and TRBJ2-1, with 8 bases that match TRBD2. The CDR3 is made up of 12 amino acids. V shed 5 bases and J 14 bases; nucleotides not matched to a gene: 8. The germline gives CDR1 LNHDA, CDR2 SQIVND (reference sequence). The CDR3 region is CASSLAGGVEFF. The CDR3 DNA reads TGTGCCAGTAGTCTCGCGGGAGGAGTAGAGTTCTTC.

The V and J genes are TRBV2 and TRBJ2-7; weak D call: TRBD2 (7 bases). The CDR3 runs 15 residues. Trimming removed 6 bases at V and 6 bases at J, with 21 bases between. Germline V CDR1 and CDR2: SNHLY, FYNNEI. CDR3 residues: CASSGEGVITSEQYF. The CDR3 DNA sequence: TGTGCCAGCAGCGGGGAGGGGGTGATAACGAGCGAGCAGTACTTC.

This chain joins TRBV24-1 and TRBJ1-2; D possibly corresponds to TRBD1 (5 bases). V was cut by 3 bases and J by 7 bases, with 14 bases left in between. Germline loops: CDR1 KGHDR, CDR2 SFDVKD. The CDR3 consists of 14 residues. CDR3 sequence: CATSDPLPGGGYTF. The CDR3, as DNA: TGTGCCACCAGTGATCCGCTCCCCGGGGGTGGCTACACCTTC.

The gene calls are TRBV6-4 and TRBJ1-2, with D possibly matching TRBD1 (6 bases). V gave up 2 bases and J gave up 4 bases, with 11 bases separating them. This CDR3 is built from 14 residues. Germline-derived CDR1 and CDR2 are MRHNA and SNTAGT. The CDR3 here is CASSDPRGSYGYTF. The CDR3 DNA is TGTGCCAGCAGTGACCCCAGGGGAAGCTATGGCTACACCTTC.